This TCR beta chain is from a study of blood T cell repertoires in COVID-19. The wider study: Donors in the United States, Italy and Spain gave samples during acute or convalescent COVID-19. PBMCs, B-cell-depleted T cells, or T cells were the source of the cDNA or gDNA that made up the material.

Original data processing: From reference gene primer amplification, estimates of nucleated cell counts were derived. Repertoires were generated with immunoSEQ multiplex PCR, while TCRdb's copy carries only in-frame clones and drops some. The V and J calls and clone size were taken over from that table, and D and trimming were inferred from the DNA. This sample has 99,000 or so clones, with roughly four fifths found just once. This clone was seen a single time. V lost 4 bases and J 2 bases, leaving 14 bases between the germline ends. The CDR3 is 15 residues long. Germline V lookup: CDR1 MNHEY, CDR2 SVGEGT.

The chain links TRBV6-2 or TRBV6-3 to TRBJ2-5; tentative D call: TRBD2 (6 bases). This sequence originates from a woman in her 70s with acute or convalescent COVID-19. Input material: peripheral blood. CDR3: CASSLGRTKQETQYF. In DNA form, the CDR3 reads TGTGCCAGCAGTTTGGGGAGGACTAAACAAGAGACCCAGTACTTC.